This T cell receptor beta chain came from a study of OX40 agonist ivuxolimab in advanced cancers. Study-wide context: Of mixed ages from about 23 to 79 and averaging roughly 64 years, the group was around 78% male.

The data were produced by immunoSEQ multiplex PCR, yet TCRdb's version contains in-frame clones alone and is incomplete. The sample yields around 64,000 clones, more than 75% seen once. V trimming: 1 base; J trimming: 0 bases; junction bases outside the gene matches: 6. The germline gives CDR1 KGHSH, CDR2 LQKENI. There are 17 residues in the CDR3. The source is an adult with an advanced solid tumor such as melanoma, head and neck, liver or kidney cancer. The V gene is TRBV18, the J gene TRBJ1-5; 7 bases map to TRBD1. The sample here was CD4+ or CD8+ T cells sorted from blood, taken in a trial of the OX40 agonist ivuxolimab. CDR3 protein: CASSPQGASYSNQPQHF. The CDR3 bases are TGTGCCAGCTCACCACAGGGGGCGAGTTATAGCAATCAGCCCCAGCATTTT.